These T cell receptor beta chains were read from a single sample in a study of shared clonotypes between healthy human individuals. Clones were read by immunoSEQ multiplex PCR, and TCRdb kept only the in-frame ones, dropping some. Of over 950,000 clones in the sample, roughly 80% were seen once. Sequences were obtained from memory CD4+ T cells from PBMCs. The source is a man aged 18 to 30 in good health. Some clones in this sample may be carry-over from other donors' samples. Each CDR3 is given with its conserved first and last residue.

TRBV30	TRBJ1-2	CAWSVARNYGYTF
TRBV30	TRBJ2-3	CAWGPGLDTQYF
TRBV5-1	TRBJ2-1	CASSFTFRPSGGFNEQFF
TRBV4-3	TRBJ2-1	CASSRAGPPGEQFF
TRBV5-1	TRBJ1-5	CASSKDTGSGQPQHF
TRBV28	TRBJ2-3	CAGGDRYTDTQYF
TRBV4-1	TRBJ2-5	CASSQLGLAGGPQYF
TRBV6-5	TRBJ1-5	CASGGGRGQPQHF
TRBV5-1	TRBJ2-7	CASSFQGISYEQYF
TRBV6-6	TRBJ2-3	CASSPYGVDTQYF
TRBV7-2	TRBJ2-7	CASTRAAGGPPYEQYF
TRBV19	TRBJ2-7	CASSTTGASYEQYF
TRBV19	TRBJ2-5	CASSIGGAQETQYF
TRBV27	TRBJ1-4	CASSGTGKAEKLFF
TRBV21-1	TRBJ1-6	CASSQRIATHTHNSPLHF
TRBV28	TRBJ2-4	CASSLDLGQEEHF
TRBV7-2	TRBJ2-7	CASSWLGWYEQYF
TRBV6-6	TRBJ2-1	CASSLGGSYNEQFF
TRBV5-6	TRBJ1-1	CASSLVDRPEGAFF
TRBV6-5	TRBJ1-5	CASRPTGGNQPQHF
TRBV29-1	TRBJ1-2	CSVRRQGGGYTF
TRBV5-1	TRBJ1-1	CASSLVGGRGTEAFF
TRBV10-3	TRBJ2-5	CAISASGSLETQYF
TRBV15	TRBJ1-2	CATSRDPQGFGYTF
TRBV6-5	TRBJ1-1	CASRSTGTDIEAFF
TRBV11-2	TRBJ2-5	CASSSAPGGAQETQYF
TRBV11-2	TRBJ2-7	CASSPVALADSYEQYF
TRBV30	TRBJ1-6	CAWKGRGMGSPLHF
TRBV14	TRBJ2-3	CASSQNRRDTQYF
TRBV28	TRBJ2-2	CASSFLIAGNTGELFF
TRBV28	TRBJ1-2	CASSLNDYGYTF
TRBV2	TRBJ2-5	CASSGSGPETQYF
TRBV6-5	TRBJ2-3	CASSYSGTDTQYF
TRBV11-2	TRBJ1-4	CASRDIGVGGREKLFF
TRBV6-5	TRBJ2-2	CATREFVGELFF
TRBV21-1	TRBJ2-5	CASMGPEGEETQYF
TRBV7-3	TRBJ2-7	CASSSGLQYEQYF
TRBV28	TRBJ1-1	CASSSGQSTEAFF
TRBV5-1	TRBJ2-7	CASRVGGSYEQYF
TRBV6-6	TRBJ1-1	CASSYQGNTEAFF
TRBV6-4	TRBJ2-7	CASSVLSGRRDEQYF
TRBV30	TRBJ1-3	CAWTPVGGGTGNTIYF
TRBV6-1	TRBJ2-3	CASTGETDTQYF
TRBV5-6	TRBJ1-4	CASSLVGQRDFAANEKLFF
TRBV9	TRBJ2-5	CASTLGPTQETQYF
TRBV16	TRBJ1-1	CASSPNRGTEAFF
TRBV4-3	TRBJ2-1	CASSQSGKGGSSYNEQFF
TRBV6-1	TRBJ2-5	CASGPGLAGVETQYF
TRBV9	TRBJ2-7	CASSLDVGTRTGEQYF
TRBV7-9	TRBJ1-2	CASSRESGTGSSGYTF
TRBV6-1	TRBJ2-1	CASSEAFGRAYNEQFF
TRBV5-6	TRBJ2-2	CASRIAGYTGELFF
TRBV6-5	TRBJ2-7	CASTRNYEQYF
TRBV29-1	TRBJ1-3	CSVGGTASGNTIYF
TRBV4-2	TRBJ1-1	CASTPTDTIKAFF
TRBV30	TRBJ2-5	CAWSADRTGMETQYF
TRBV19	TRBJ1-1	CASSIVWGNTEAFF
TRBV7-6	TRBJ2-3	CASQGQVSTDTQYF
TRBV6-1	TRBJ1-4	CASSAQGGVSEKLFF
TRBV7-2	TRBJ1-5	CASSLEGLGYSNQPQHF